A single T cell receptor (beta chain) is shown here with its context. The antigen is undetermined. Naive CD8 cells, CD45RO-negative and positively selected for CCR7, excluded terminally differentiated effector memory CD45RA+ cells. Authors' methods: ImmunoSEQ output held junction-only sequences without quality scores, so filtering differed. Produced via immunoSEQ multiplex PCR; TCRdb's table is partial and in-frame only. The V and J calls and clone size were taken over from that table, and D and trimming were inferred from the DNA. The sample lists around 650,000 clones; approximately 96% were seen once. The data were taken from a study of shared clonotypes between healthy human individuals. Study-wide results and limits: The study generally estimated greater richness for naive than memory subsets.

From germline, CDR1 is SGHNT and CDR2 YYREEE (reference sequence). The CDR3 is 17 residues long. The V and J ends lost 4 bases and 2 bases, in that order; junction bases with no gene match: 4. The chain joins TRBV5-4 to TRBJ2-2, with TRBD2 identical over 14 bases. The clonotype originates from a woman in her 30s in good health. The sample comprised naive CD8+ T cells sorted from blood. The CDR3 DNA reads TGTGCCAGCAGCGTGGGACTAGCGGGAGTAAACACCGGGGAGCTGTTTTTT. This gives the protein CASSVGLAGVNTGELFF.